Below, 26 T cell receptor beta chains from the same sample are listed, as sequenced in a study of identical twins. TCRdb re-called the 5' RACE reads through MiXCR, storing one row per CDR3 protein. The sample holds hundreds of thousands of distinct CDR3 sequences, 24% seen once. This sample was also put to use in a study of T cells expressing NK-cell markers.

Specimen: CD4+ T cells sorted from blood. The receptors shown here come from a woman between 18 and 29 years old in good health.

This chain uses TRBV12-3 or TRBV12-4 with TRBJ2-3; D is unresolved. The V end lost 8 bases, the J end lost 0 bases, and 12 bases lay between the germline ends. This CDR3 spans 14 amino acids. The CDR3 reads CASPKEESTDTQYF. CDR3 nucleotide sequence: TGTGCCAGCCCGAAAGAGGAGAGCACAGATACGCAGTATTTT.

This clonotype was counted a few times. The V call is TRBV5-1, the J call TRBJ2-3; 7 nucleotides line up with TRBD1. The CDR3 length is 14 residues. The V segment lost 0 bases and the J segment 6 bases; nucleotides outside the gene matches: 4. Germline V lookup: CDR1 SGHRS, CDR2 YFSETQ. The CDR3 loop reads CASSLAATGDTQYF. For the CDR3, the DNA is TGCGCCAGCAGCTTGGCGGCGACAGGGGATACGCAGTATTTT.

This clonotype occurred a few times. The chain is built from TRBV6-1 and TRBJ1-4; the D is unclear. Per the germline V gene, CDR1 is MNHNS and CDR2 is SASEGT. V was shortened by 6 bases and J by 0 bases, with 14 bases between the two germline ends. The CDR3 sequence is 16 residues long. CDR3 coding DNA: TGTGCCAGCAGCCCGGGAACACTTGCAACTAATGAAAAACTGTTTTTT. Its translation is CASSPGTLATNEKLFF.

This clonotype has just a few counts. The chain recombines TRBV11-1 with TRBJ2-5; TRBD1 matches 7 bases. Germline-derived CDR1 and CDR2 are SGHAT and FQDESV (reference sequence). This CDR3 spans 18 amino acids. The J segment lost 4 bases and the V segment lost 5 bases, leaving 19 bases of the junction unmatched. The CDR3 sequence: CASSRPGQTDTTRETQYF. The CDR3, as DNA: TGTGCCAGCAGCCGACCGGGACAGACGGATACCACAAGAGAGACCCAGTACTTC.

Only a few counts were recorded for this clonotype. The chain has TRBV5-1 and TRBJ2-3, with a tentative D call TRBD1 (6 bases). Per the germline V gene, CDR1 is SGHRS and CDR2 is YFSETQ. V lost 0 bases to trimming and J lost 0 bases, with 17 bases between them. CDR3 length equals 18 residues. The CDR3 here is CASSLGRQGSVSTDTQYF. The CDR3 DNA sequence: TGCGCCAGCAGCTTGGGTCGTCAGGGGAGTGTCAGCACAGATACGCAGTATTTT.

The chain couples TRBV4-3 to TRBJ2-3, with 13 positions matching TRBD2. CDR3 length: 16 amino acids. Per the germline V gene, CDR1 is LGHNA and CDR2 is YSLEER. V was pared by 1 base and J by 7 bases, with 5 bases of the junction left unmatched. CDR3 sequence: CASSQGGLAGVYTQYF. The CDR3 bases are TGCGCCAGCAGCCAAGGTGGACTAGCGGGAGTATATACGCAGTATTTT.

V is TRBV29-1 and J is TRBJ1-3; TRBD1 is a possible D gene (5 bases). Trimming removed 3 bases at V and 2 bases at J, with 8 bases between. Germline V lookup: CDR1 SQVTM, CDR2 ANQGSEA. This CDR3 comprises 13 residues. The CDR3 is CSVEAGTGNTIYF. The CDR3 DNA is TGCAGCGTTGAGGCAGGGACTGGAAACACCATATATTTT.

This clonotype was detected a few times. The CDR3 sequence: CASSNEGALTDTQYF. The DNA of the CDR3 is TGCGCCAGCAGCAATGAGGGGGCCCTCACAGATACGCAGTATTTT. The chain recombines TRBV5-1 with TRBJ2-3, with TRBD1 matching over 7 bases. The CDR3 is 15 residues long. V gave up 4 bases and J gave up 2 bases; unmatched junction bases: 7. Germline-derived CDR1 and CDR2 are SGHRS and YFSETQ.

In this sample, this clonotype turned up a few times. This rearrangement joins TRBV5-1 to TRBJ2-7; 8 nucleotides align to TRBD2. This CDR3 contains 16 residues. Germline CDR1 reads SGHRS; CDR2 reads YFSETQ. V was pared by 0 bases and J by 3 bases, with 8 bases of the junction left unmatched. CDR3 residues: CASSLGGSGTNYEQYF. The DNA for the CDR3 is TGCGCCAGCAGCTTGGGTGGTAGCGGGACCAACTACGAGCAGTACTTC.

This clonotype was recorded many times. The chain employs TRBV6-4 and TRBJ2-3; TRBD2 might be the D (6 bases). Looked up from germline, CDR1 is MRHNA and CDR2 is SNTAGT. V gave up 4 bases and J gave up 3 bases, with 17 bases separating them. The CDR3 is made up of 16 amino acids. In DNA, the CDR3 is TGTGCCAGCAGTGTTACGGGAGAGGTTTATACAGATACGCAGTATTTT. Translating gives CASSVTGEVYTDTQYF.

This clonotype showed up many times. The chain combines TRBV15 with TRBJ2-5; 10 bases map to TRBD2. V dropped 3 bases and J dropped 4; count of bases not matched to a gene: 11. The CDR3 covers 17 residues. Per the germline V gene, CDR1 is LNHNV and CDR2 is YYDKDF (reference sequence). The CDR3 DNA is TGTGCCACCAGCAGCTTGATAGCGGGGGGCTTAATAGAGACCCAGTACTTC. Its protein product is CATSSLIAGGLIETQYF.

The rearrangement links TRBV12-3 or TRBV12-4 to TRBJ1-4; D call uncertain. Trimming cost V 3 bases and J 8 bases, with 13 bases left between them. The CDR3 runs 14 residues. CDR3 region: CASSLGHLGEKLFF. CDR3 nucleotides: TGTGCCAGCAGTTTGGGTCACTTGGGGGAAAAACTGTTTTTT.

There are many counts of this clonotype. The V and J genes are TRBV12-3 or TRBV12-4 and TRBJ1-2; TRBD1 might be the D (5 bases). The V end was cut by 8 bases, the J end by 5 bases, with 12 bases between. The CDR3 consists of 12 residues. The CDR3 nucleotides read TGTGCCAGCGCGACAGCAGGATATGGCTACACCTTC. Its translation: CASATAGYGYTF.

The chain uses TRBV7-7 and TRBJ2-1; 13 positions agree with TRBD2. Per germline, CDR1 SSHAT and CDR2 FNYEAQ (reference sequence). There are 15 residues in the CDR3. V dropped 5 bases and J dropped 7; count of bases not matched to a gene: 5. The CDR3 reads CASSIGTSGINEQFF. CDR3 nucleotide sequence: TGTGCCAGCAGCATCGGGACTAGCGGGATTAATGAGCAGTTCTTC.

The CDR3: CASSLVSGDTGELFF. CDR3 DNA sequence: TGTGCCAGCAGCTTAGTTTCGGGGGACACCGGGGAGCTGTTTTTT. The chain is built from TRBV7-6 and TRBJ2-2, with D possibly matching TRBD2 (6 bases). Germline-derived CDR1 and CDR2 are SGHVS and FNYEAQ. V was trimmed by 1 base and J by 3 bases, leaving 9 bases between them. The length of the CDR3 is 15 residues. Drawing the rest from reference TRBV7-6 and TRBJ2-2, the complete variable domain is GAGVSQSPRYKVTKRGQDVALRCDPISGHVSLYWYRQALGQGPEFLTYFNYEAQQDKSGLPNDRFSAERPEGSISTLTIQRTEQRDSAMYRCASSLVSGDTGELFFGEGSRLTVL.

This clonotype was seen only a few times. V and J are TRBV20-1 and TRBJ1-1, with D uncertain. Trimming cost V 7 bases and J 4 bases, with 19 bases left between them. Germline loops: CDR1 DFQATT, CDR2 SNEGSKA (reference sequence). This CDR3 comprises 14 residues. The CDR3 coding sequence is TGCAGTGTCCCGATAAGCGGAGCGACCACTGAAGCTTTCTTT. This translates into CSVPISGATTEAFF.

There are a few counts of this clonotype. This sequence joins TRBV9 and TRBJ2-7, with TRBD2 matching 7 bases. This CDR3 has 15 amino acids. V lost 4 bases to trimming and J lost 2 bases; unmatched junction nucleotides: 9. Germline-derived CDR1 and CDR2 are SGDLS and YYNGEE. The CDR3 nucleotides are TGTGCCAGCAGCCCCCAACAGCGGGGCACCTACGAGCAGTACTTC. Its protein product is CASSPQQRGTYEQYF.

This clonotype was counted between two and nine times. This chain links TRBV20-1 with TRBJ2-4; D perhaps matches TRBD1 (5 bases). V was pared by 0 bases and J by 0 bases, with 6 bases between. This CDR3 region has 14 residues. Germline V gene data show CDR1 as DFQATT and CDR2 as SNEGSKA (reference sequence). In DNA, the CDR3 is TGCAGTGCTAGAGAAGGGGAAGCCAAAAACATTCAGTACTTC. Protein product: CSAREGEAKNIQYF.

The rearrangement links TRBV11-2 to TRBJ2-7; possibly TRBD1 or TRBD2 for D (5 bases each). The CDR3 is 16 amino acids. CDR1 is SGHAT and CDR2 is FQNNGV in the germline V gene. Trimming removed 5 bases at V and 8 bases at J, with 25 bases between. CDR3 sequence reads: CASSRPGTLTPTKQYF. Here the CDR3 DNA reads TGTGCCAGCAGCCGACCCGGGACGCTTACTCCTACGAAGCAGTACTTC.

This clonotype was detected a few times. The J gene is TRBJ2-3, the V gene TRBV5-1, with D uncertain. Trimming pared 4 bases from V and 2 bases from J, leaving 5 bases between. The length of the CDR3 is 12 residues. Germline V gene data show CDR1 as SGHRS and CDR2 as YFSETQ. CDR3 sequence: CASSTHTDTQYF. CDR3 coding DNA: TGCGCCAGCAGCACCCACACAGATACGCAGTATTTT.

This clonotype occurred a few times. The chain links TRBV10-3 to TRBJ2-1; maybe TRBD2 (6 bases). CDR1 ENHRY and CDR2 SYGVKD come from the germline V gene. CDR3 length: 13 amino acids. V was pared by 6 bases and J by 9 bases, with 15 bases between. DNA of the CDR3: TGTGCCATCAGCCGCGAGAAGCGGGCTGAGCAGTTCTTC. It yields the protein CAISREKRAEQFF.

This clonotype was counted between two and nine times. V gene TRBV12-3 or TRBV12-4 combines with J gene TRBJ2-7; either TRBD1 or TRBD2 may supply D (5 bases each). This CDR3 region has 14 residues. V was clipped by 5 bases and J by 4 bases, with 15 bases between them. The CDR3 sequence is CASSSSRDGYEQYF. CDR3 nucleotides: TGTGCCAGCAGTAGCTCACGGGACGGTTACGAGCAGTACTTC.

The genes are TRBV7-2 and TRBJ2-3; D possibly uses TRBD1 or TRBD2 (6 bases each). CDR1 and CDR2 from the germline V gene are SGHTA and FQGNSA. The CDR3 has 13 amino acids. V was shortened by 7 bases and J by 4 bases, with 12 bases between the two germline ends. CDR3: CASKKGGADTQYF. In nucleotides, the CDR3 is TGTGCCAGCAAAAAGGGGGGAGCAGATACGCAGTATTTT.

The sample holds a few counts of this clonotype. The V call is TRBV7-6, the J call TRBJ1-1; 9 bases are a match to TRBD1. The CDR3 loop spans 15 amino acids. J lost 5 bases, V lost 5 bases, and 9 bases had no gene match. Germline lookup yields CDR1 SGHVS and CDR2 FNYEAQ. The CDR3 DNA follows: TGTGCCAGCAGCCCGGACAGGGGAGTTTGGACTGAAGCTTTCTTT. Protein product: CASSPDRGVWTEAFF.

The CDR3 coding sequence is TGTGCCAGCGCGAGTAGCACTGAAGCTTTCTTT. Protein: CASASSTEAFF. V is TRBV11-1 and J is TRBJ1-1, with D unresolved. V shed 8 bases and J shed 4 bases, with 8 bases lying between them. Germline V lookup: CDR1 SGHAT, CDR2 FQDESV (reference sequence). The CDR3 totals 11 residues.

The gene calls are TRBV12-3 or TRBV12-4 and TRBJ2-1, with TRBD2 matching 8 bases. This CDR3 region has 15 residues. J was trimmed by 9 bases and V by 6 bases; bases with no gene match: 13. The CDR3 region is CASSSGGSGDREQFF. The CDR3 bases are TGTGCCAGCAGCTCGGGAGGTAGCGGGGATCGTGAGCAGTTCTTC.